The 24 T cell receptor beta chains below were found in one sample sequenced in a study of beta chain features in type 1 diabetes. Study results and limitations: Moderately but significantly shorter TCRB CDR3s were found in Type 1 diabetes patients in all four CD4+ subsets.

TCRB transcripts that were expressed got sequenced, as all of the isolated RNA had been reverse transcribed. Measured with immunoSEQ multiplex PCR; TCRdb has only the in-frame clones, and not every one. The sample has 160,000 or so clones, 9% seen once. What these receptors recognize is not known. Source material: central memory CD4+ T cells from blood. These receptors came from a woman aged 25-40 years with type 1 diabetes.

This clone was counted a few times. The gene calls are TRBV21-1 and TRBJ2-7; the listed D gene, TRBD1, was not tested against the DNA. TRBV21-1 is an annotated pseudogene. The CDR3 has 13 amino acids. Here the CDR3 DNA reads TGTGCCAGGACCGGGACAGGGTCCTACGAGCAGTACTTC. The encoded protein is CARTGTGSYEQYF.

Only a few counts were recorded for this clone. V usage is TRBV7-3 and J usage is TRBJ2-2, with 7 bases lining up with TRBD2. CDR3 length equals 14 residues. V shed 5 bases and J 2 bases; nucleotides not matched to a gene: 2. Germline V CDR1 and CDR2: SGHTA, FQGTGA. CDR3 amino acids: CASSRDYNTGELFF. The CDR3 nucleotides are TGTGCCAGCAGCCGGGACTACAACACCGGGGAGCTGTTTTTT. Full variable domain (outside the CDR3, taken from reference TRBV7-3 and TRBJ2-2): GAGVSQTPSNKVTEKGKYVELRCDPISGHTALYWYRQSLGQGPEFLIYFQGTGAADDSGLPNDRFFAVRPEGSVSTLKIQRTERGDSAVYLCASSRDYNTGELFFGEGSRLTVL.

This clone has a handful of counts. This chain uses TRBV5-1 with TRBJ2-5, with 7 bases matching TRBD1. Looked up from germline, CDR1 is SGHRS and CDR2 is YFSETQ. J was trimmed by 5 bases and V by 6 bases; bases with no gene match: 7. The CDR3 consists of 13 residues. CDR3 DNA sequence: TGCGCCAGCAAGGGGGCTGATTCTGAGACCCAGTACTTC. It codes for CASKGADSETQYF.

The CDR3 here is CASSLSPEETQYF. In DNA, the CDR3 is TGTGCCAGCAGCTTAAGTCCGGAAGAGACCCAGTACTTC. The J gene is TRBJ2-5, the V gene TRBV5-4; D unresolved. Germline V lookup: CDR1 SGHNT, CDR2 YYREEE (reference sequence). CDR3 size: 13 residues. V dropped 2 bases and J dropped 3 bases, with 8 bases sitting between them.

The chain uses TRBV7-8 and TRBJ1-5, with 7 bases fitting TRBD1. CDR3 length: 15 amino acids. Germline V CDR1 and CDR2: SGHVS, FQNEAQ. The V and J ends lost 5 bases and 5 bases, in that order; junction bases with no gene match: 9. CDR3 DNA sequence: TGTGCCAGCAGCGCTTTACAGGGGTCCGATCAGCCCCAGCATTTT. It encodes CASSALQGSDQPQHF.

This clone was picked up a small number of times. The CDR3 nucleotides read TGCGCCAGCAGCTTGTGGGGACAGGGTGGCGAGCAGTACTTC. Translation gives CASSLWGQGGEQYF. The genes are TRBV5-1 and TRBJ2-7; 9 bases are a match to TRBD1. The CDR3 totals 14 residues. From germline, CDR1 is SGHRS and CDR2 YFSETQ. With 1 base clipped from V and 6 bases from J, the junction kept 5 bases outside the gene matches.

The rearrangement joins TRBV19 to TRBJ2-1; D remains ambiguous. CDR3 length equals 15 residues. V lost 3 bases and J lost 0, with 9 bases in between. Germline V gene sequence: CDR1 LNHDA, CDR2 SQIVND (reference sequence). The CDR3 DNA sequence: TGTGCCAGTAGTATGGGCATTAGCTCCTACAATGAGCAGTTCTTC. This encodes CASSMGISSYNEQFF. Looking up the rest from reference TRBV19 and TRBJ2-1 gives the full variable domain: DGGITQSPKYLFRKEGQNVTLSCEQNLNHDAMYWYRQDPGQGLRLIYYSQIVNDFQKGDIAEGYSVSREKKESFPLTVTSAQKNPTAFYLCASSMGISSYNEQFFGPGTRLTVL.

This clone was counted a few times. The rearrangement joins TRBV19 to TRBJ2-3; tentative D call: TRBD1 (6 bases). CDR3 length equals 16 residues. V was trimmed by 6 bases and J by 1 base, leaving 17 bases between them. The germline V gene has CDR1 LNHDA and CDR2 SQIVND (reference sequence). CDR3 coding DNA: TGTGCCAGTAGCCGACAGGCGAGGGCCGGCACAGATACGCAGTATTTT. It is translated as CASSRQARAGTDTQYF. The complete variable domain, with remaining parts taken from reference TRBV19 and TRBJ2-3, reads DGGITQSPKYLFRKEGQNVTLSCEQNLNHDAMYWYRQDPGQGLRLIYYSQIVNDFQKGDIAEGYSVSREKKESFPLTVTSAQKNPTAFYLCASSRQARAGTDTQYFGPGTRLTVL.

The V and J genes are TRBV30 and TRBJ1-2; maybe TRBD1 (5 bases). V gave up 1 base and J gave up 3 bases, with 9 bases separating them. There are 13 residues in the CDR3. Germline assignment: CDR1 GTSNPN and CDR2 SVGIG (reference sequence). CDR3 nucleotide sequence: TGTGCCTGGAGTGCACAGGCAGACTATGGCTACACCTTC. It translates to CAWSAQADYGYTF.

This clone was picked up a small number of times. The chain joins TRBV15 to TRBJ1-2; D is uncertain. V was pared by 3 bases and J by 1 base, with 3 bases between. CDR1 and CDR2 from the germline V gene are LNHNV and YYDKDF (reference sequence). This CDR3 has 12 amino acids. The CDR3 is CATSSYNYGYTF. In nucleotides, the CDR3 is TGTGCCACCAGCAGCTATAACTATGGCTACACCTTC.

This clone was recorded a few times. The chain couples TRBV4-1 to TRBJ2-7; D may be TRBD1 (5 bases). V was clipped by 0 bases and J by 2 bases, with 14 bases between them. This CDR3 spans 16 amino acids. Germline V lookup: CDR1 MGHRA, CDR2 YSYEKL. The CDR3 coding sequence is TGCGCCAGCAGCCAAGATCAGACAGTTCACACCTACGAGCAGTACTTC. This sequence encodes CASSQDQTVHTYEQYF.

This chain connects TRBV4-1 to TRBJ1-4; D possibly corresponds to TRBD1 (6 bases). Looked up from germline, CDR1 is MGHRA and CDR2 is YSYEKL. CDR3 length: 18 residues. V lost 1 base and J lost 4, with 19 bases in between. This CDR3 is CASSQVGSRNRVNEKLFF. As DNA, the CDR3 is TGCGCCAGCAGCCAAGTTGGGTCGAGAAACAGGGTTAATGAAAAACTGTTTTTT.

This clone was found a few times. The chain links TRBV2 to TRBJ2-7; no reliable D call. This CDR3 contains 13 residues. V lost 5 bases and J 2 bases, leaving 10 bases between the germline ends. Germline V lookup: CDR1 SNHLY, CDR2 FYNNEI. For the CDR3, the DNA is TGTGCCAGCAGTCTGGCGGAGACCTACGAGCAGTACTTC. Amino acid sequence: CASSLAETYEQYF.

V gene TRBV5-1 combines with J gene TRBJ1-2, with TRBD1 matching over 8 bases. Looked up from germline, CDR1 is SGHRS and CDR2 is YFSETQ. V was clipped by 1 base and J by 8 bases; unmatched bases: 7. This CDR3 region has 14 residues. In nucleotides, the CDR3 is TGCGCCAGCAGCTTGAGCCCGACAGGGGAAGGCTACACCTTC. As protein: CASSLSPTGEGYTF. The variable domain in full, completed from reference TRBV5-1 and TRBJ1-2, reads KAGVTQTPRYLIKTRGQQVTLSCSPISGHRSVSWYQQTPGQGLQFLFEYFSETQRNKGNFPGRFSGRQFSNSRSEMNVSTLELGDSALYLCASSLSPTGEGYTFGSGTRLTVV.

The chain couples TRBV7-2 to TRBJ1-5, with unresolved D. CDR1 is SGHTA and CDR2 is FQGNSA in the germline V gene. The CDR3 runs 15 residues. V was trimmed by 4 bases and J by 2 bases, leaving 12 bases between them. The CDR3 reads CASSSRWSGNQPQHF. CDR3 in DNA: TGTGCCAGCAGCTCGCGGTGGAGTGGCAATCAGCCCCAGCATTTT.

CDR3 sequence reads: CASSQESGIKTQYF. The CDR3 DNA reads as TGTGCCAGCAGCCAAGAAAGCGGGATAAAGACCCAGTACTTC. The chain combines TRBV4-2 with TRBJ2-5, with 7 bases that match TRBD2. Germline V lookup: CDR1 LGHNA, CDR2 YNFKEQ. This CDR3 region has 14 residues. The J segment lost 6 bases and the V segment lost 0 bases, leaving 4 bases of the junction unmatched.

This clone came up a few times. The rearrangement joins TRBV29-1 to TRBJ2-7; 12 nucleotides agree with TRBD2. Germline V gene lookup returns CDR1 SQVTM and CDR2 ANQGSEA. Trimming cost V 4 bases and J 7 bases; bases outside gene matches: 5. This CDR3 is built from 13 residues. CDR3 loop: CSVAPSGRDEQYF. CDR3 in DNA: TGCAGCGTTGCGCCTAGCGGGAGGGATGAGCAGTACTTC.

This clone was seen many times. V and J are TRBV28 and TRBJ2-4, with TRBD2 matching over 10 bases. CDR3 length: 18 residues. The V gene end was trimmed by 3 bases and the J gene end by 0 bases; junction bases not matched to a gene: 8. CDR1 is MDHEN and CDR2 is SYDVKM in the germline V gene. CDR3 nucleotides: TGTGCCAGCAGTTTCGCTAGCGGGAGAAAGGTAGCCAAAAACATTCAGTACTTC. This codes for CASSFASGRKVAKNIQYF.

The genes are TRBV4-3 and TRBJ2-3; 11 bases are shared with TRBD2. J lost 6 bases, V lost 0 bases, and 5 bases had no gene match. Germline V gives CDR1 LGHNA, CDR2 YSLEER. The CDR3 is 16 residues long. CDR3 protein: CASSQELAGDLDTQYF. CDR3 coding DNA: TGCGCCAGCAGCCAAGAACTAGCGGGAGACCTCGATACGCAGTATTTT.

In its sample, this clone ranks as medium-sized. This chain connects TRBV4-2 to TRBJ2-3, with 10 positions matching TRBD2. Germline V gene data show CDR1 as LGHNA and CDR2 as YNFKEQ. The J segment lost 2 bases and the V segment lost 6 bases, leaving 14 bases of the junction unmatched. This CDR3 has 18 residues. The CDR3: CASRSSGSLKGVTDTQYF. Written as DNA, the CDR3 is TGTGCCAGCAGATCTAGCGGGAGTTTAAAGGGGGTCACAGATACGCAGTATTTT.

This clone turned up a few times. The rearrangement joins TRBV28 to TRBJ2-7; TRBD1 might be the D (6 bases). The CDR3 consists of 15 residues. CDR1 MDHEN and CDR2 SYDVKM come from the germline V gene. V dropped 3 bases and J dropped 2 bases, with 14 bases sitting between them. The CDR3 is CASSLGASGAYEQYF. CDR3 nucleotides: TGTGCCAGCAGTTTGGGGGCGTCAGGGGCCTACGAGCAGTACTTC.

This clone was seen more than once but under ten times. This chain links TRBV10-3 with TRBJ2-6; TRBD1 agrees at 7 bases. The CDR3 is 17 amino acids. With 4 bases clipped from V and 0 bases from J, the junction kept 6 bases outside the gene matches. Germline CDR1 and CDR2: ENHRY and SYGVKD. The CDR3 nucleotides are TGTGCCATCAGTGTCCAGGGACAGCTCTCTGGGGCCAACGTCCTGACTTTC. Translation: CAISVQGQLSGANVLTF.

This clone showed up just a few times. The chain has TRBV5-4 and TRBJ2-5; 11 nucleotides match TRBD2. Germline loops: CDR1 SGHNT, CDR2 YYREEE (reference sequence). The CDR3 covers 15 residues. V gave up 3 bases and J gave up 3 bases; unmatched junction bases: 4. This chain's CDR3 is CASSSGTSGKETQYF. DNA of the CDR3: TGTGCCAGCAGCTCCGGGACTAGCGGTAAAGAGACCCAGTACTTC.

The genes are TRBV4-2 and TRBJ2-5, with 7 bases lining up with TRBD2. The germline gives CDR1 LGHNA, CDR2 YNFKEQ. The junction had 16 bases not matched to a gene; V was cut back by 1 base and J by 5 bases. The CDR3 consists of 18 residues. The CDR3 nucleotides are TGTGCCAGCAGCCAAGCCATTGGACTAGGTTCTAATAGGGAGACCCAGTACTTC. Translation: CASSQAIGLGSNRETQYF.